This entry lists 20 T cell receptor beta chains sequenced from one sample in a study of cytotoxic CD8 clonotypes in ibrutinib-treated CLL. The data were produced by immunoSEQ multiplex PCR, yet TCRdb's version contains in-frame clones alone and is incomplete. The sample includes about 25,000 clones, 65% to 90% of them seen just once. Sequenced material: PBMCs, taken after 24 months of ibrutinib treatment. These receptors were obtained from a human donor with chronic lymphocytic leukemia.

The chain joins TRBV18 to TRBJ2-4, with TRBD1 matching over 7 bases. The CDR3 covers 16 residues. V shed 6 bases, J shed 0 bases, and the junction held 8 bases outside the gene matches. Germline CDR1 KGHSH, CDR2 LQKENI. Here the CDR3 reads CASSGTENVAKNIQYF. The CDR3 DNA follows: TGTGCCAGCTCGGGGACAGAGAACGTAGCCAAAAACATTCAGTACTTC.

This clone showed up just a few times. The V and J genes are TRBV6-5 and TRBJ1-1; unclear D gene. Trimming took off 6 bases at V and 2 bases at J, with 10 bases between the two ends. The CDR3 has 13 amino acids. Germline loops: CDR1 MNHEY, CDR2 SVGAGI. CDR3 in DNA: TGTGCCAGCAGCCGGGATCCCAACACTGAAGCTTTCTTT. Amino acids: CASSRDPNTEAFF.

The chain has TRBV19 and TRBJ1-2; 10 nucleotides agree with TRBD1. Trimming cost V 5 bases and J 8 bases; bases outside gene matches: 11. This CDR3 comprises 15 residues. Germline V lookup: CDR1 LNHDA, CDR2 SQIVND (reference sequence). The CDR3 protein is CASSVGRDRGQGYTF. The CDR3 coding sequence is TGTGCCAGTAGTGTCGGCAGGGACAGGGGACAAGGCTACACCTTC.

The genes are TRBV7-8 and TRBJ1-4; 7 nucleotides line up with TRBD1. The V gene end was trimmed by 5 bases and the J gene end by 4 bases; junction bases not matched to a gene: 7. The germline CDR1 and CDR2 sequences are SGHVS and FQNEAQ. This CDR3 contains 15 residues. The CDR3 region has the DNA TGTGCCAGCAGCCCAGGGGGGCCCATTAATGAAAAACTGTTTTTT. Translated: CASSPGGPINEKLFF.

The rearrangement links TRBV30 to TRBJ1-2; 9 nucleotides align to TRBD1. Germline CDR1 is GTSNPN and CDR2 is SVGIG (reference sequence). The CDR3 is 16 amino acids. V gave up 6 bases and J gave up 4 bases; unmatched junction bases: 15. The CDR3 sequence is CACSKEGDRVFYGYTF. CDR3 in DNA: TGTGCCTGCAGCAAGGAGGGGGACAGGGTTTTCTATGGCTACACCTTC. The whole variable domain, filled in from reference TRBV30 and TRBJ1-2, reads SQTIHQWPATLVQPVGSPLSLECTVEGTSNPNLYWYRQAAGRGLQLLFYSVGIGQISSEVPQNLSASRPQDRQFILSSKKLLLSDSGFYLCACSKEGDRVFYGYTFGSGTRLTVV.

The V call is TRBV7-9, the J call TRBJ2-1; D possibly uses TRBD1 or TRBD2 (7 bases each). Germline V gene data show CDR1 as SEHNR and CDR2 as FQNEAQ (reference sequence). V dropped 5 bases and J dropped 7 bases, with 18 bases sitting between them. This CDR3 has 15 residues. The CDR3 spells CASSQAGQQANEQFF. The CDR3 coding sequence is TGTGCCAGCAGCCAAGCGGGACAGCAGGCAAATGAGCAGTTCTTC.

The chain employs TRBV29-1 and TRBJ1-6; D not certain. CDR3 length: 13 residues. Deletions cut 5 bases from V and 7 bases from J, with 12 bases between. Germline CDR1 and CDR2: SQVTM and ANQGSEA. CDR3 DNA: TGCAGCGTTCGCCCAGGCGAAAATTCACCCCTCCACTTT. It codes for CSVRPGENSPLHF.

The sample holds a few counts of this clone. V gene TRBV9 combines with J gene TRBJ1-5; 9 positions match TRBD1. Unmatched junction bases numbered 14, after V lost 7 bases and J lost 0 bases. CDR1 is SGDLS, CDR2 YYNGEE, per germline. The CDR3 covers 18 residues. CDR3 coding DNA: TGTGCCAGCTCCCCCAAGGGACAGGGTGAAATTAGCAATCAGCCCCAGCATTTT. Its translation: CASSPKGQGEISNQPQHF.

The chain combines TRBV6-6 with TRBJ1-6; D gene uncertain. The germline gives CDR1 MNHNY, CDR2 SVGAGI (reference sequence). Trimming stripped 0 bases from V and 7 bases from J, with 13 bases between. This CDR3 has 16 residues. The CDR3 DNA sequence: TGTGCCAGCAGTTACTCTTCGGAGCCATTGAATTCACCCCTCCACTTT. Translation gives CASSYSSEPLNSPLHF.

The rearrangement joins TRBV7-3 to TRBJ2-7; 10 positions agree with TRBD2. This CDR3 has 15 residues. The J segment lost 5 bases and the V segment lost 5 bases, leaving 9 bases of the junction unmatched. Germline V gives CDR1 SGHTA, CDR2 FQGTGA. The CDR3 DNA follows: TGTGCCAGCAGCCCCCGTGGGCTAGCGGGGGACGAGCAGTACTTC. Its protein product is CASSPRGLAGDEQYF.

The chain joins TRBV6-6 to TRBJ1-5; perhaps TRBD1 as D (5 bases). V was clipped by 0 bases and J by 10 bases, with 10 bases between them. Germline assignment: CDR1 MNHNY and CDR2 SVGAGI (reference sequence). CDR3 size: 13 residues. The CDR3 region is CASSYSGGVPQHF. Here the CDR3 DNA reads TGTGCCAGCAGTTACTCTGGGGGGGTACCCCAGCATTTT.

The chain's CDR3 is CASSDGAGYGYTF. The DNA of the CDR3 is TGTGCCAGCAGTGACGGGGCAGGCTATGGCTACACCTTC. The chain uses TRBV6-4 and TRBJ1-2; possibly TRBD1 for D (5 bases). With 2 bases removed from V and 4 bases from J, the gap between germline ends came to 8 bases. The CDR3 length is 13 residues. Germline V gene data show CDR1 as MRHNA and CDR2 as SNTAGT.

The gene calls are TRBV19 and TRBJ1-2, with unresolved D. The V and J ends lost 7 bases and 3 bases respectively, with 12 bases between them. CDR1 and CDR2 from the germline V gene are LNHDA and SQIVND (reference sequence). CDR3 length: 13 amino acids. The CDR3 coding sequence is TGTGCCAGTAAGCCGCAGACACACTATGGCTACACCTTC. Amino acids: CASKPQTHYGYTF.

The CDR3 nucleotides are TGTGCCAGCAGTGAAGCTAACTATGACGAGCAGTACTTC. Protein sequence: CASSEANYDEQYF. V gene TRBV6-1 combines with J gene TRBJ2-7; D gene uncertain. V was cut by 0 bases and J by 5 bases, with 8 bases left in between. The CDR3 is 13 residues long. Germline CDR1 and CDR2: MNHNS and SASEGT.

This clone came up once. This chain links TRBV5-1 with TRBJ2-7; maybe TRBD1 (6 bases). V lost 0 bases and J lost 5, with 9 bases in between. Germline CDR1 is SGHRS and CDR2 is YFSETQ. The CDR3 runs to 13 residues. The DNA for the CDR3 is TGCGCCAGCAGCTTGGACAGGGCCAACGAGCAGTACTTC. Amino acid sequence: CASSLDRANEQYF. Full variable domain (missing parts from reference TRBV5-1 and TRBJ2-7): KAGVTQTPRYLIKTRGQQVTLSCSPISGHRSVSWYQQTPGQGLQFLFEYFSETQRNKGNFPGRFSGRQFSNSRSEMNVSTLELGDSALYLCASSLDRANEQYFGPGTRLTVT.

Of note for this clone: Other DNA sequences in the sample encode the same CDR3. V gene TRBV6-5 combines with J gene TRBJ1-1; tentatively, D is TRBD1 (5 bases). CDR3 size: 14 residues. CDR1 and CDR2 from the germline V gene are MNHEY and SVGAGI. V was cut by 0 bases and J by 3 bases, with 8 bases left in between. This CDR3 reads CASSYSGGDTEAFF. CDR3 DNA sequence: TGTGCCAGCAGTTACTCGGGGGGGGACACTGAAGCTTTCTTT.

The rearrangement links TRBV25-1 to TRBJ2-1, with TRBD1 identical over 9 bases. The germline CDR1 and CDR2 sequences are MGHDK and SYGVNS. This CDR3 spans 13 amino acids. The junction had 5 bases not matched to a gene; V was cut back by 6 bases and J by 8 bases. CDR3: CASRDTGGDEQFF. The CDR3 coding sequence is TGTGCCAGCAGGGACACAGGGGGCGATGAGCAGTTCTTC. Filled out from reference TRBV25-1 and TRBJ2-1, the complete variable domain reads EADIYQTPRYLVIGTGKKITLECSQTMGHDKMYWYQQDPGMELHLIHYSYGVNSTEKGDLSSESTVSRIRTEHFPLTLESARPSHTSQYLCASRDTGGDEQFFGPGTRLTVL.

V gene TRBV7-9 combines with J gene TRBJ2-7, with unresolved D. The CDR3 totals 14 residues. The V end lost 2 bases, the J end lost 1 base, and 9 bases lay between the germline ends. The germline V gene encodes CDR1 SEHNR and CDR2 FQNEAQ (reference sequence). CDR3 region: CASSLNVESYEQYF. CDR3 nucleotides: TGTGCCAGCAGCTTAAATGTGGAATCCTACGAGCAGTACTTC.

The chain uses TRBV7-2 and TRBJ1-5; D is uncertain. The CDR3 covers 15 residues. With 0 bases removed from V and 5 bases from J, the gap between germline ends came to 11 bases. Germline CDR1 SGHTA, CDR2 FQGNSA. DNA for the CDR3: TGTGCCAGCAGCTTAGCAGGAGCCCGCTATCAGCCCCAGCATTTT. Protein: CASSLAGARYQPQHF.

The V and J genes are TRBV9 and TRBJ1-1; a weak D match, TRBD1 (5 bases). Trimming removed 0 bases from V and 8 bases from J, with 11 bases in between. Germline CDR1 reads SGDLS; CDR2 reads YYNGEE. This CDR3 has 13 amino acids. CDR3 in DNA: TGTGCCAGCAGCGTAGAGAACGGACAAGAAGCTTTCTTT. This sequence encodes CASSVENGQEAFF.